This T cell receptor beta chain was profiled in a study of blood T cell repertoires in COVID-19. Whole-study context: Spain, Italy and the United States supplied samples that represented acute and convalescent COVID-19.

Only in-frame clones appear in the TCRdb table, and some are missing; sequencing was by immunoSEQ multiplex PCR. Among 200,000 to 250,000 clones listed, 88% were seen once. The source material was peripheral blood. This receptor was taken from a woman aged 55 to 70 with acute or convalescent COVID-19.

CDR3 DNA sequence: TGTGCCAGCAGTTCTCCCGACATAGGGAACACTGAAGCTTTCTTT. It specifies CASSSPDIGNTEAFF. The chain recombines TRBV6-5 with TRBJ1-1; no reliable D call. Trimming shortened V by 4 bases and J by 1 base, and 13 bases separated the two germline ends. This CDR3 comprises 15 residues. CDR1 MNHEY and CDR2 SVGAGI come from the germline V gene.